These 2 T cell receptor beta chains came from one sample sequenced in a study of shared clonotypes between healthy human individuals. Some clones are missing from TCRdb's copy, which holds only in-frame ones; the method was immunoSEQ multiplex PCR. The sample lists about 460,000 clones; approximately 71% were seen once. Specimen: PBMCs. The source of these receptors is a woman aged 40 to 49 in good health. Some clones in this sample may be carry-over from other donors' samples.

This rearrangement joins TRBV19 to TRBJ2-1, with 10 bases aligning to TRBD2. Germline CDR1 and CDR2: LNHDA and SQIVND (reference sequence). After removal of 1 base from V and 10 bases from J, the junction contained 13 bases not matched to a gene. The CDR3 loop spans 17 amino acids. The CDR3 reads CASSIVGLAGDHREQFF. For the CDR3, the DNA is TGTGCCAGTAGTATAGTGGGCCTAGCGGGAGATCACAGGGAGCAGTTCTTC.

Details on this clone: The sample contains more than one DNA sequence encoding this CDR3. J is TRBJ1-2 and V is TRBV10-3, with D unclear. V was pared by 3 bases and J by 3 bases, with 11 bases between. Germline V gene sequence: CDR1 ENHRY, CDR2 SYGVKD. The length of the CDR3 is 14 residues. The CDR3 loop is CAISEGGSDYGYTF. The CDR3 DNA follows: TGTGCCATCAGTGAAGGAGGTTCGGACTATGGCTACACCTTC.